This T cell receptor (beta chain) comes out of a study of blood T cell repertoires in COVID-19. The overall study: Acute and convalescent COVID-19 specimens originated in the United States, Italy and Spain.

The germline V and J ends were trimmed by 0 bases and 7 bases, with 12 bases remaining between them. CDR3 length: 14 residues. The germline gives CDR1 LGHNA, CDR2 YNFKEQ. Assay: immunoSEQ multiplex PCR; the TCRdb copy retains only in-frame clones and omits some. Among roughly 120,000 clones listed, around 90% were seen once. Seattle cases were enrolled at active infection and followed longitudinally. The V gene is TRBV4-2, the J gene TRBJ1-2; D gene uncertain. The sequence was collected from a man in his sixties with COVID-19, enrolled during active disease. The source material was peripheral blood. As DNA, the CDR3 is TGTGCCAGCAGCCAAGATTTAAGCCAAACTGGCTACACCTTC. This encodes CASSQDLSQTGYTF.